These 27 T cell receptor beta chains originate from one sample sequenced in a study of T cells in Graves' hyperthyroidism and ophthalmopathy. Amplification yielded TCR beta CDR3 regions, with RNA transcripts as the source. The HTBI primer set served for first-round RT-PCR of the TCR CDR3. MiXCR, applied by TCRdb to the multiplex PCR reads, yields one record per CDR3 protein. The sample holds nearly 600,000 distinct CDR3 sequences, more than 13% seen once. Sequenced input: blood. These TCRs come from a woman aged 18-30 years with Graves' ophthalmopathy.

Ten or more counts support this clonotype. The chain couples TRBV7-2 to TRBJ2-5, with TRBD1 as a possible D gene (6 bases). Germline V gene sequence: CDR1 SGHTA, CDR2 FQGNSA. The CDR3 totals 15 residues. The V end was cut by 2 bases, the J end by 5 bases, with 15 bases between. The CDR3 DNA reads TGTGCCAGCAGCTTACTGGGGGCATCGGGGGAGACCCAGTACTTC. The encoded protein is CASSLLGASGETQYF. The whole variable domain, filled in from reference TRBV7-2 and TRBJ2-5, reads GAGVSQSPSNKVTEKGKDVELRCDPISGHTALYWYRQSLGQGLEFLIYFQGNSAPDKSGLPSDRFSAERTGGSVSTLTIQRTQQEDSAVYLCASSLLGASGETQYFGPGTRLLVL.

There are a few counts of this clonotype. The rearrangement uses TRBV19 and TRBJ2-6; D remains ambiguous. The V end was cut by 1 base, the J end by 1 base, with 11 bases between. CDR1 and CDR2 (germline): LNHDA, SQIVND (reference sequence). The CDR3 loop spans 17 amino acids. CDR3 nucleotide sequence: TGTGCCAGTAGTATAGGCCGACTTCTGTCTGGGGCCAACGTCCTGACTTTC. This translates into CASSIGRLLSGANVLTF. The full variable domain, with the rest looked up from reference TRBV19 and TRBJ2-6, is DGGITQSPKYLFRKEGQNVTLSCEQNLNHDAMYWYRQDPGQGLRLIYYSQIVNDFQKGDIAEGYSVSREKKESFPLTVTSAQKNPTAFYLCASSIGRLLSGANVLTFGAGSRLTVL.

This clonotype has only a few counts. The rearrangement uses TRBV13 and TRBJ2-7, with D unclear. Germline CDR1 is PRHDT and CDR2 is FYEKMQ (reference sequence). Trimming pared 3 bases from V and 4 bases from J, leaving 10 bases between. CDR3 length: 13 amino acids. The CDR3 nucleotides read TGTGCCAGCAGCTTCAAGTCTGGGTACGAGCAGTACTTC. This translates into CASSFKSGYEQYF.

This clonotype came up a few times. The chain couples TRBV7-9 to TRBJ2-5; perhaps D is TRBD1 or TRBD2 (6 bases each). The CDR3 has 19 residues. The germline CDR1 and CDR2 sequences are SEHNR and FQNEAQ (reference sequence). Trimming shortened V by 0 bases and J by 2 bases, and 22 bases separated the two germline ends. CDR3 in DNA: TGTGCCAGCAGCTTAGCCATCCGGGGGCACGTTGGCCGGCAAGAGACCCAGTACTTC. Amino acids: CASSLAIRGHVGRQETQYF.

Notes on this clonotype: Being one base from a much bigger clone, this may be a read error. This chain joins TRBV6-5 and TRBJ1-5; D remains unclear. This CDR3 contains 15 residues. Germline assignment: CDR1 MNHEY and CDR2 SVGAGI. CDR3 coding DNA: TGTGCCGGCAGTTACTCAAGCCGGGCCCGAGAGCCCCAGCATTTT. It translates to CAGSYSSRAREPQHF.

This clonotype has at least ten counts. This chain connects TRBV28 to TRBJ2-4, with a possible D match to TRBD1 (6 bases). Germline loops: CDR1 MDHEN, CDR2 SYDVKM. Trimming removed 3 bases from V and 7 bases from J, with 16 bases in between. The CDR3 covers 15 residues. In DNA form, the CDR3 reads TGTGCCAGCAGTTTTAGGGCAGGGGTTGGTAACATTCAGTACTTC. Its protein product is CASSFRAGVGNIQYF.

This clonotype has at least ten counts. The chain recombines TRBV6-2 or TRBV6-3 with TRBJ2-7; 9 bases agree with TRBD2. CDR1 is MNHEY, CDR2 SVGEGT, per germline. With V trimmed by 6 bases and J by 7 bases, 13 bases remained unmatched. The CDR3 covers 15 residues. DNA for the CDR3: TGTGCCAGCAGACTAGCGGGTTTCCCGCTAGGGGAGCAGTACTTC. Translating it yields CASRLAGFPLGEQYF.

The chain links TRBV7-6 to TRBJ1-1; 7 bases agree with TRBD1. This CDR3 spans 15 amino acids. The germline gives CDR1 SGHVS, CDR2 FNYEAQ. The J segment lost 1 base and the V segment lost 2 bases, leaving 4 bases of the junction unmatched. For the CDR3, the DNA is TGTGCCAGCAGCTTACCGGGACAGACGAACACTGAAGCTTTCTTT. Residues: CASSLPGQTNTEAFF. Filled out from reference TRBV7-6 and TRBJ1-1, the complete variable domain reads GAGVSQSPRYKVTKRGQDVALRCDPISGHVSLYWYRQALGQGPEFLTYFNYEAQQDKSGLPNDRFSAERPEGSISTLTIQRTEQRDSAMYRCASSLPGQTNTEAFFGQGTRLTVV.

This clonotype was seen a handful of times. This chain connects TRBV4-3 to TRBJ1-6, with D uncertain. CDR1 is LGHNA and CDR2 is YSLEER in the germline V gene. CDR3 size: 14 residues. Trimming took 0 bases from V and 11 from J, leaving 11 bases between them. DNA for the CDR3: TGCGCCAGCAGCCAAGAACCAACCACCGCACCCCTCCACTTT. This encodes CASSQEPTTAPLHF.

As concerns this clonotype: A much bigger clone sits one base away, suggesting this may be a read error. The chain is built from TRBV9 and TRBJ2-5; 11 positions match TRBD2. Trimming removed 1 base from V and 5 bases from J; junction bases left unmatched: 7. The CDR3 runs 16 residues. Germline V gene sequence: CDR1 SGDLS, CDR2 YYNGEE. CDR3 in amino acids: CASSVPSLAGGETQYF. CDR3 sequence (DNA): TGTGCCAGCAGCGTACCCTCATTAGCGGGAGGGGAGACCCAGTACTTC.

In its sample, this clonotype was seen many times. The chain employs TRBV7-9 and TRBJ2-7, with a tentative D call TRBD2 (5 bases). The CDR3 contains 15 residues. Between the trimmed V and J ends, which lost 5 bases and 3 bases, there was a span of 17 bases. The germline V gene has CDR1 SEHNR and CDR2 FQNEAQ (reference sequence). Written as DNA, the CDR3 is TGTGCCAGCAGCCCCCAGACGAGAGGGAACTACGAGCAGTACTTC. Protein: CASSPQTRGNYEQYF.

This clonotype was seen a few times. The V gene is TRBV12-3 or TRBV12-4, the J gene TRBJ2-3; TRBD1 is a possible D gene (6 bases). The CDR3 loop spans 12 amino acids. V lost 1 base to trimming and J lost 12 bases, with 11 bases between them. The CDR3 region is CASSLGQGNQYF. For the CDR3, the DNA is TGTGCCAGCAGTTTAGGGCAGGGGAACCAGTATTTT.

This clonotype was recorded at least ten times. CDR3 nucleotide sequence: TGTGCCAGCAGGCGACCGGGACAGGGTCGGGGAAGCGCCTACGAGCAGTACTTC. Its protein is CASRRPGQGRGSAYEQYF. The J gene is TRBJ2-7, the V gene TRBV11-2; TRBD1 agrees at 9 bases. Germline values: CDR1 SGHAT, CDR2 FQNNGV. This CDR3 has 18 amino acids. After removal of 6 bases from V and 2 bases from J, the junction contained 17 bases not matched to a gene.

The V gene is TRBV29-1, the J gene TRBJ2-1; TRBD1 might be the D (6 bases). The CDR3 loop spans 18 amino acids. Per the germline V gene, CDR1 is SQVTM and CDR2 is ANQGSEA. Trimming pared 0 bases from V and 5 bases from J, leaving 23 bases between. This CDR3 is CSVEDGGLGARADNEQFF. CDR3 in DNA: TGCAGCGTTGAAGATGGGGGCCTCGGGGCGAGGGCCGACAATGAGCAGTTCTTC.

This clonotype was picked up many times. The rearrangement uses TRBV7-2 and TRBJ2-7; 10 bases agree with TRBD2. CDR1 SGHTA and CDR2 FQGNSA come from the germline V gene. J was trimmed by 6 bases and V by 2 bases; bases with no gene match: 1. The CDR3 runs to 13 residues. In DNA, the CDR3 is TGTGCCAGCAGCTTACTAGCGGGAGTCGAGCAGTACTTC. It translates to CASSLLAGVEQYF.

The chain uses TRBV19 and TRBJ2-2; D is unresolved. With 3 bases removed from V and 5 bases from J, the gap between germline ends came to 7 bases. The CDR3 has 13 amino acids. Germline CDR1 LNHDA, CDR2 SQIVND (reference sequence). The CDR3: CASSIFGTGELFF. The DNA for the CDR3 is TGTGCCAGTAGTATCTTCGGTACCGGGGAGCTGTTTTTT. The full variable domain, rest sourced from reference TRBV19 and TRBJ2-2, is DGGITQSPKYLFRKEGQNVTLSCEQNLNHDAMYWYRQDPGQGLRLIYYSQIVNDFQKGDIAEGYSVSREKKESFPLTVTSAQKNPTAFYLCASSIFGTGELFFGEGSRLTVL.

The chain uses TRBV20-1 and TRBJ1-2, with D hard to call. V dropped 0 bases and J dropped 7 bases, with 15 bases sitting between them. The CDR3 is 14 residues long. The germline V gene encodes CDR1 DFQATT and CDR2 SNEGSKA (reference sequence). The CDR3 here is CSARDILDLGGYTF. CDR3 DNA: TGCAGTGCTAGAGATATATTGGATCTGGGTGGCTACACCTTC.

The rearrangement uses TRBV5-5 and TRBJ1-3; D unclear. V shed 4 bases and J shed 4 bases, with 12 bases lying between them. Germline-derived CDR1 and CDR2 are SGHKS and YYEKEE (reference sequence). The CDR3 contains 14 residues. CDR3 DNA: TGTGCCAGCAGCCCCCCACAGAGAGGAAACACCATATATTTT. Protein: CASSPPQRGNTIYF.

The table lists this clonotype with many counts. The chain combines TRBV9 with TRBJ2-7; the match to TRBD2 covers 8 bases. CDR3 length: 14 residues. Unmatched junction bases numbered 7, after V lost 1 base and J lost 7 bases. The germline CDR1 and CDR2 sequences are SGDLS and YYNGEE. CDR3 sequence: CASSVQAGVWEQYF. The CDR3 DNA is TGTGCCAGCAGCGTACAAGCGGGAGTTTGGGAGCAGTACTTC.

V usage is TRBV19 and J usage is TRBJ2-1, with 8 bases identical to TRBD2. J gave up 9 bases and V 5 bases, and 15 bases lay outside the gene matches. The CDR3 covers 16 residues. Germline loops: CDR1 LNHDA, CDR2 SQIVND (reference sequence). Written as DNA, the CDR3 is TGTGCCAGTAGTCCCCGACCGGGACTAGTGCCAGGTGAGCAGTTCTTC. It translates to CASSPRPGLVPGEQFF.

V and J are TRBV7-9 and TRBJ2-7, with 12 bases fitting TRBD2. The J segment lost 3 bases and the V segment lost 5 bases, leaving 8 bases of the junction unmatched. CDR3 length: 16 residues. Germline assignment: CDR1 SEHNR and CDR2 FQNEAQ (reference sequence). CDR3 in DNA: TGTGCCAGCAGCCGGAGACTAGCGGGGGAGTACTACGAGCAGTACTTC. Its translation is CASSRRLAGEYYEQYF.

This chain connects TRBV15 to TRBJ2-1; D not resolved. V lost 0 bases to trimming and J lost 8 bases, with 17 bases between them. Germline V gene lookup returns CDR1 LNHNV and CDR2 YYDKDF (reference sequence). This CDR3 has 16 residues. In DNA form, the CDR3 reads TGTGCCACCAGCAGAGATCGGCTAGTGGGTTTGTATGAGCAGTTCTTC. It codes for CATSRDRLVGLYEQFF.

The gene calls are TRBV29-1 and TRBJ2-3; 9 bases line up with TRBD1. Per germline, CDR1 SQVTM and CDR2 ANQGSEA. Trimming at V came to 4 bases and at J to 7 bases, leaving 6 bases not matched to a gene. There are 13 residues in the CDR3. CDR3 amino acids: CSVAPGQGYTQYF. Written as DNA, the CDR3 is TGCAGCGTTGCCCCGGGACAGGGTTATACGCAGTATTTT.

This clonotype was picked up many times. The chain has TRBV20-1 and TRBJ1-1; TRBD1 might be the D (5 bases). This CDR3 is 15 amino acids long. V lost 6 bases, J lost 4 bases, and 21 bases lay in between. The germline V gene has CDR1 DFQATT and CDR2 SNEGSKA (reference sequence). The CDR3 region is CSARESRRVGTEAFF. CDR3 nucleotides: TGCAGTGCCAGGGAGTCAAGGCGGGTGGGCACTGAAGCTTTCTTT.

This clonotype was counted many times. V gene TRBV7-3 combines with J gene TRBJ2-1; 9 positions agree with TRBD2. CDR1 SGHTA and CDR2 FQGTGA come from the germline V gene. The CDR3 runs to 17 residues. Trimming cost V 1 base and J 3 bases; bases outside gene matches: 7. CDR3 sequence: CASSLSGRALRYNEQFF. DNA for the CDR3: TGTGCCAGCAGCTTAAGCGGGAGGGCCCTACGCTACAATGAGCAGTTCTTC.

This clonotype was observed a handful of times. The chain has TRBV9 and TRBJ2-3; 7 nucleotides match TRBD2. The CDR3 runs to 15 residues. Germline V CDR1 and CDR2: SGDLS, YYNGEE. With 0 bases clipped from V and 5 bases from J, the junction kept 6 bases outside the gene matches. Here the CDR3 reads CASSVAGGAQDTQYF. The DNA of the CDR3 is TGTGCCAGCAGCGTAGCGGGGGGAGCCCAAGATACGCAGTATTTT.

This clonotype occurred a few times. The chain links TRBV5-1 to TRBJ2-5; D is perhaps TRBD1 (5 bases). Germline assignment: CDR1 SGHRS and CDR2 YFSETQ. The CDR3 runs to 15 residues. The V end was cut by 0 bases, the J end by 5 bases, with 14 bases between. CDR3 sequence: CASSLGLTVRETQYF. CDR3 bases: TGCGCCAGCAGCTTGGGGCTGACAGTTAGGGAGACCCAGTACTTC. The full variable domain, in which reference TRBV5-1 and TRBJ2-5 provide the parts outside the CDR3, is KAGVTQTPRYLIKTRGQQVTLSCSPISGHRSVSWYQQTPGQGLQFLFEYFSETQRNKGNFPGRFSGRQFSNSRSEMNVSTLELGDSALYLCASSLGLTVRETQYFGPGTRLLVL.